The 24 T cell receptor beta chains reported below all come from one sample, sequenced in a study of T cell responses to AZD1222 COVID-19 vaccine. Libraries were prepared by immunoSEQ multiplex PCR; TCRdb keeps only in-frame clonotypes and omits some of them. The data hold about 18,000 clones, with 85% to 90% observed a single time. This specimen was peripheral blood, taken 28 days after the second AZD1222 dose. These receptor sequences come from an adult who received the AZD1222 COVID-19 vaccine.

This sequence joins TRBV5-5 and TRBJ1-5; D is undetermined. Between the trimmed V and J ends, which lost 3 bases and 7 bases, there was a span of 17 bases. CDR3 length equals 15 residues. Germline V lookup: CDR1 SGHKS, CDR2 YYEKEE (reference sequence). CDR3 region: CASSSYSRSEQPQHF. Written as DNA, the CDR3 is TGTGCCAGCAGCTCCTACAGCCGTTCGGAACAGCCCCAGCATTTT.

This clone was picked up one time. The chain carries TRBV7-9 and TRBJ2-7; D not resolved. CDR1 and CDR2 (germline): SEHNR, FQNEAQ (reference sequence). This CDR3 has 12 amino acids. V was shortened by 1 base and J by 4 bases, with 5 bases between the two germline ends. DNA for the CDR3: TGTGCCAGCAGCTTAGGGCAGTACGAGCAGTACTTC. Amino acid sequence: CASSLGQYEQYF.

The rearrangement joins TRBV30 to TRBJ1-2; perhaps TRBD1 as D (6 bases). V dropped 1 base and J dropped 2 bases, with 8 bases sitting between them. The length of the CDR3 is 13 residues. CDR1 is GTSNPN and CDR2 is SVGIG in the germline V gene (reference sequence). For the CDR3, the DNA is TGTGCCTGGAGTGCGGGACACAACTATGGCTACACCTTC. It specifies CAWSAGHNYGYTF.

The gene calls are TRBV7-9 and TRBJ2-1, with D perhaps being TRBD1 or TRBD2 (5 bases each). V lost 4 bases, J lost 12 bases, and 16 bases lay in between. Germline-derived CDR1 and CDR2 are SEHNR and FQNEAQ (reference sequence). There are 13 residues in the CDR3. Here the CDR3 reads CASSSTEGIGQFF. The CDR3 DNA is TGTGCCAGCAGCTCCACTGAGGGGATAGGGCAGTTCTTC.

This chain uses TRBV7-9 with TRBJ1-5; possible D gene TRBD1, 5 bases. The V end lost 4 bases, the J end lost 0 bases, and 10 bases lay between the germline ends. Looked up from germline, CDR1 is SEHNR and CDR2 is FQNEAQ (reference sequence). This CDR3 contains 15 residues. CDR3 residues: CASSSGDSSNQPQHF. The CDR3 DNA reads as TGTGCCAGCAGCTCCGGCGACAGTAGCAATCAGCCCCAGCATTTT.

The J gene is TRBJ2-6, the V gene TRBV2, with D uncertain. V was cut by 6 bases and J by 0 bases, with 12 bases left in between. The CDR3 is 16 amino acids. The germline V gene has CDR1 SNHLY and CDR2 FYNNEI. CDR3 bases: TGTGCCAGCAGAGGTGGTCTCAGCTCTGGGGCCAACGTCCTGACTTTC. As protein: CASRGGLSSGANVLTF.

The chain joins TRBV4-1 to TRBJ2-3; D gene uncertain. The CDR3 is 12 amino acids. CDR1 is MGHRA, CDR2 YSYEKL, per germline. Trimming stripped 1 base from V and 6 bases from J, with 5 bases between. As DNA, the CDR3 is TGCGCCAGCAGCCAAGCGTCTGATACGCAGTATTTT. Encoded protein: CASSQASDTQYF.

The chain recombines TRBV5-6 with TRBJ1-6; D possibly corresponds to TRBD1 (6 bases). Trimming shortened V by 0 bases and J by 14 bases, and 21 bases separated the two germline ends. Per germline, CDR1 SGHDT and CDR2 YYEEEE. The CDR3 length is 16 residues. For the CDR3, the DNA is TGTGCCAGCAGCTTGGTAGGACAGTTATCTCGAGGGGCCCTCCACTTT. Translating it yields CASSLVGQLSRGALHF.

In this sample, this clone turned up a few times. V usage is TRBV14 and J usage is TRBJ2-7; D possibly corresponds to TRBD2 (6 bases). This CDR3 region has 14 residues. Germline CDR1 reads SGHDN; CDR2 reads FVKESK. V gave up 3 bases and J gave up 3 bases, with 12 bases separating them. The CDR3 here is CASSQQGLGYEQYF. The CDR3 DNA sequence: TGTGCCAGCAGCCAGCAGGGACTGGGCTACGAGCAGTACTTC.

The V and J genes are TRBV29-1 and TRBJ2-7; no reliable D call. Trimming stripped 1 base from V and 4 bases from J, with 11 bases between. The CDR3 totals 13 residues. Germline V gene lookup returns CDR1 SQVTM and CDR2 ANQGSEA. The CDR3 nucleotides read TGCAGCGTTGAAGTCCTCGGCCCTTACGAGCAGTACGTC. This sequence encodes CSVEVLGPYEQYV.

V gene TRBV11-3 combines with J gene TRBJ2-1, with TRBD2 identical over 9 bases. CDR1 SGHNT and CDR2 YENEEA come from the germline V gene. The ends lost 5 bases at V and 2 bases at J; junction bases unmatched: 4. This CDR3 is built from 15 residues. In DNA, the CDR3 is TGTGCCAGCAGCGGGACTAGCTCAACCTACAATGAGCAGTTCTTC. Its protein product is CASSGTSSTYNEQFF.

The chain has TRBV28 and TRBJ2-7; 8 bases agree with TRBD1. CDR3 length equals 13 residues. V gave up 8 bases and J gave up 2 bases; unmatched junction bases: 5. In germline, CDR1 is MDHEN, CDR2 SYDVKM. The CDR3 DNA reads as TGTGCCAGCGACAGGGGCCCCCCCTACGAGCAGTACTTC. Translating gives CASDRGPPYEQYF. The full variable domain, in which reference TRBV28 and TRBJ2-7 provide the parts outside the CDR3, is DVKVTQSSRYLVKRTGEKVFLECVQDMDHENMFWYRQDPGLGLRLIYFSYDVKMKEKGDIPEGYSVSREKKERFSLILESASTNQTSMYLCASDRGPPYEQYFGPGTRLTVT.

The V gene is TRBV6-1, the J gene TRBJ2-4; D ambiguous. The CDR3 has 16 residues. The germline gives CDR1 MNHNS, CDR2 SASEGT. V was clipped by 1 base and J by 0 bases, with 10 bases between them. The CDR3 DNA reads as TGTGCCAGCAGTGAAGAGGCAGGAGTAGCCAAAAACATTCAGTACTTC. This codes for CASSEEAGVAKNIQYF.

The chain combines TRBV7-6 with TRBJ2-1; either TRBD1 or TRBD2 may fit D (6 bases each). The CDR3 is 16 residues long. The V gene's germline CDR1 is SGHVS and CDR2 FNYEAQ. Trimming stripped 4 bases from V and 3 bases from J, with 16 bases between. The DNA for the CDR3 is TGTGCCAGCAGCTCGGGGTTAGGGGGGAACTACAATGAGCAGTTCTTC. Residues: CASSSGLGGNYNEQFF.

The chain uses TRBV11-2 and TRBJ1-1; no reliable D call. There are 13 residues in the CDR3. Germline CDR1 and CDR2: SGHAT and FQNNGV. V was clipped by 1 base and J by 1 base, with 4 bases between them. The CDR3 coding sequence is TGTGCCAGCAGCTTAGTAGGGAACACTGAAGCTTTCTTT. It specifies CASSLVGNTEAFF.

The sample holds one count of this clone. The V gene is TRBV27, the J gene TRBJ2-7; D is uncertain. Trimming stripped 2 bases from V and 2 bases from J, with 7 bases between. This CDR3 spans 13 amino acids. The germline V gene has CDR1 MNHEY and CDR2 SMNVEV (reference sequence). CDR3 residues: CASSLGRTYEQYF. The CDR3 nucleotides are TGTGCCAGCAGTTTAGGCAGGACCTACGAGCAGTACTTC.

The chain combines TRBV30 with TRBJ1-5; D is unclear. Germline values: CDR1 GTSNPN, CDR2 SVGIG (reference sequence). CDR3 length: 14 residues. V was cut by 3 bases and J by 3 bases, with 12 bases left in between. The CDR3 sequence: CAWRSNQVNQPQHF. CDR3 in DNA: TGTGCCTGGAGGTCCAATCAGGTCAATCAGCCCCAGCATTTT.

V and J are TRBV6-2 or TRBV6-3 and TRBJ1-5, with D perhaps matching TRBD1 (5 bases). Germline loops: CDR1 MNHEY, CDR2 SVGEGT. The CDR3 loop spans 13 amino acids. Trimming took 0 bases from V and 5 from J, leaving 5 bases between them. The CDR3 nucleotides are TGTGCCAGCAGTTACTCGGGACATCAGCCCCAGCATTTT. It translates to CASSYSGHQPQHF.

The chain uses TRBV11-2 and TRBJ1-1; no reliable D call. The CDR3 is made up of 14 amino acids. From germline, CDR1 is SGHAT and CDR2 FQNNGV. V gave up 1 base and J gave up 1 base, with 7 bases separating them. CDR3 coding DNA: TGTGCCAGCAGCTTAGGGCGCGCGAACACTGAAGCTTTCTTT. This translates into CASSLGRANTEAFF.

The V call is TRBV3-1 (or the pseudogene TRBV3-2), the J call TRBJ2-2, with D unresolved. CDR1 and CDR2 from the germline V gene are LGHDT and YNNKEL (reference sequence). The CDR3 consists of 15 residues. V shed 0 bases and J shed 6 bases, with 11 bases lying between them. Here the CDR3 reads CASSQDSPGPGELFF. CDR3 in DNA: TGTGCCAGCAGCCAAGATTCCCCCGGGCCCGGGGAGCTGTTTTTT.

V is TRBV19 and J is TRBJ2-3, with 9 bases matching TRBD2. The CDR3 is made up of 17 amino acids. V gave up 0 bases and J gave up 0 bases; unmatched junction bases: 4. Germline values: CDR1 LNHDA, CDR2 SQIVND (reference sequence). For the CDR3, the DNA is TGTGCCAGTAGTATAGATACCACTAGCGGGAGCACAGATACGCAGTATTTT. This encodes CASSIDTTSGSTDTQYF.

The genes are TRBV6-1 and TRBJ2-1, with TRBD2 matching 8 bases. Unmatched junction bases numbered 7, after V lost 3 bases and J lost 9 bases. Germline V gives CDR1 MNHNS, CDR2 SASEGT. The CDR3 is 14 residues long. This CDR3 is CASSERRAGAEQFF. CDR3 sequence (DNA): TGTGCCAGCAGTGAGCGCAGAGCGGGAGCTGAGCAGTTCTTC.

The CDR3 DNA follows: TGTGCCAGCAGTTTCCATCGACAGCCCTACGAGCAGTACTTC. It is translated as CASSFHRQPYEQYF. The V and J genes are TRBV28 and TRBJ2-7; weak D call: TRBD1 (5 bases). The CDR3 loop spans 14 amino acids. Germline CDR1 and CDR2: MDHEN and SYDVKM. Trimming took 3 bases from V and 2 from J, leaving 11 bases between them.

The chain uses TRBV4-1 and TRBJ1-5, with D possibly matching TRBD1 (5 bases). Germline CDR1 is MGHRA and CDR2 is YSYEKL. V lost 2 bases to trimming and J lost 6 bases, with 11 bases between them. There are 14 residues in the CDR3. CDR3 loop: CASSQQQASQPQHF. The CDR3 DNA sequence: TGCGCCAGCAGCCAACAACAGGCCTCTCAGCCCCAGCATTTT.